A single sample is the source of the 21 T cell receptor beta chains below, sequenced in a study of T cells after yellow fever vaccination. One entry per CDR3 protein results from TCRdb running MiXCR on the 5' RACE reads. The sample comprises hundreds of thousands of distinct CDR3 sequences, roughly 8.3% of which are singletons, and about 16% rests with the top ten. The material was PBMCs, obtained about 41 days after the first yellow fever vaccination. These receptors originate from a man between 18 and 35 years old who received the YFV17D yellow fever vaccine.

This clonotype was detected only a few times. V usage is TRBV19 and J usage is TRBJ2-5, with a weak D call TRBD2 (5 bases). Germline V lookup: CDR1 LNHDA, CDR2 SQIVND (reference sequence). The CDR3 has 15 residues. The V end lost 2 bases, the J end lost 1 base, and 11 bases lay between the germline ends. The CDR3 DNA sequence: TGTGCCAGTAGTATACCGGGGAACCCCCAAGAGACCCAGTACTTC. Translated, it gives CASSIPGNPQETQYF.

This chain uses TRBV28 with TRBJ2-2; TRBD1 might be the D (6 bases). The CDR3 spans 15 residues. Germline CDR1 and CDR2: MDHEN and SYDVKM. Trimming removed 8 bases at V and 2 bases at J, with 15 bases between. The CDR3 DNA reads TGTGCCAGCGCCCGCCCCAGGGGCAACACCGGGGAGCTGTTTTTT. Translated, it gives CASARPRGNTGELFF.

J is TRBJ1-4 and V is TRBV5-1; weak D call: TRBD1 (5 bases). V dropped 4 bases and J dropped 8 bases, with 21 bases sitting between them. Per the germline V gene, CDR1 is SGHRS and CDR2 is YFSETQ. This CDR3 is 16 amino acids long. The CDR3 is CASSRTTTAGVEKLFF. DNA for the CDR3: TGCGCCAGCAGCCGGACTACGACAGCGGGAGTCGAAAAACTGTTTTTT.

This clonotype has only a few counts. The chain combines TRBV4-3 with TRBJ1-2, with D possibly TRBD1 on 6 matching bases. This CDR3 region has 17 residues. V lost 3 bases to trimming and J lost 0 bases, with 17 bases between them. CDR1 and CDR2 from the germline V gene are LGHNA and YSLEER. Here the CDR3 reads CASSHPSEGEANYGYTF. The CDR3, as DNA: TGCGCCAGCAGCCACCCTAGCGAGGGGGAGGCTAACTATGGCTACACCTTC.

The chain recombines TRBV12-3 or TRBV12-4 with TRBJ1-1, with a possible D match to TRBD1 (5 bases). The CDR3 has 13 residues. Between the trimmed V and J ends, which lost 5 bases and 3 bases, there was a span of 10 bases. Here the CDR3 reads CASSQAGYTEAFF. In DNA, the CDR3 is TGTGCCAGCAGTCAAGCAGGGTACACTGAAGCTTTCTTT.

This clonotype has just a few counts. CDR3 coding DNA: TGTGCCAGCAGCTCAGTACAGGGGTACAATGAGCAGTTCTTC. Its protein product is CASSSVQGYNEQFF. This chain connects TRBV7-9 to TRBJ2-1, with 7 bases lining up with TRBD1. Trimming at V came to 4 bases and at J to 4 bases, leaving 4 bases not matched to a gene. The CDR3 sequence is 14 residues long. Per germline, CDR1 SEHNR and CDR2 FQNEAQ (reference sequence). The full variable domain, completed using reference TRBV7-9 and TRBJ2-1, is DTGVSQNPRHKITKRGQNVTFRCDPISEHNRLYWYRQTLGQGPEFLTYFQNEAQLEKSRLLSDRFSAERPKGSFSTLEIQRTEQGDSAMYLCASSSVQGYNEQFFGPGTRLTVL.

This sequence joins TRBV7-9 and TRBJ2-5, with unresolved D. Per the germline V gene, CDR1 is SEHNR and CDR2 is FQNEAQ (reference sequence). The CDR3 is made up of 14 amino acids. V shed 1 base and J shed 4 bases, with 10 bases lying between them. The CDR3 sequence is CASSLEESRETQYF. Written as DNA, the CDR3 is TGTGCCAGCAGCTTAGAGGAATCGAGAGAGACCCAGTACTTC.

This clonotype was picked up many times. The rearrangement joins TRBV7-3 to TRBJ2-3; TRBD1 matches at 7 bases. V was clipped by 5 bases and J by 4 bases; unmatched bases: 6. In germline, CDR1 is SGHTA, CDR2 FQGTGA. This CDR3 comprises 14 residues. The DNA of the CDR3 is TGTGCCAGCAGCCCCCGGGACAGTTCAGATACGCAGTATTTT. The encoded protein is CASSPRDSSDTQYF.

Only a few counts were recorded for this clonotype. J is TRBJ2-2 and V is TRBV3-1; 11 bases fit TRBD2. J lost 5 bases, V lost 5 bases, and 7 bases had no gene match. This CDR3 spans 16 amino acids. Germline V CDR1 and CDR2: LGHDT, YNNKEL (reference sequence). The CDR3 here is CASSYSGGAVTGELFF. The DNA of the CDR3 is TGTGCCAGCAGCTATAGCGGGGGGGCCGTTACCGGGGAGCTGTTTTTT.

This clonotype was observed a few times. The chain employs TRBV11-2 and TRBJ2-3; 8 bases agree with TRBD2. The CDR3 runs 14 residues. Unmatched junction bases numbered 9, after V lost 11 bases and J lost 2 bases. Germline loops: CDR1 SGHAT, CDR2 FQNNGV. The CDR3, as DNA: TGTGCCGCCGGGCGGGGGGAAAACACAGATACGCAGTATTTT. Translated, it gives CAAGRGENTDTQYF.

This clonotype was counted between two and nine times. The chain uses TRBV12-3 or TRBV12-4 and TRBJ2-3; 11 bases fit TRBD2. Trimming at V came to 1 base and at J to 6 bases, leaving 6 bases not matched to a gene. This CDR3 spans 16 amino acids. CDR3 in DNA: TGTGCCAGCAGTTTAGGACTAGCGGGGTCCATGGATACGCAGTATTTT. Its translation is CASSLGLAGSMDTQYF.

This clonotype has more than one count but fewer than ten. The chain employs TRBV6-2 or TRBV6-3 and TRBJ2-7; possibly TRBD1 for D (6 bases). Trimming removed 4 bases from V and 7 bases from J, with 20 bases in between. The CDR3 extends over 15 amino acids. Germline values: CDR1 MNHEY, CDR2 SVGEGT. The CDR3 sequence: CASSSTGSDGSEQYF. For the CDR3, the DNA is TGTGCCAGCAGTTCGACAGGTTCTGACGGGTCGGAGCAGTACTTC.

This clonotype was seen a handful of times. The chain is built from TRBV7-2 and TRBJ2-3; D not certain. Trimming took 5 bases from V and 6 from J, leaving 12 bases between them. The CDR3 covers 13 residues. The germline gives CDR1 SGHTA, CDR2 FQGNSA. The CDR3 DNA sequence: TGTGCCAGCAGCCCGAACCAACGGGATACGCAGTATTTT. Protein: CASSPNQRDTQYF.

CDR3 sequence: CASSQTGGSPLHF. CDR3 DNA sequence: TGTGCCAGCAGCCAAACAGGGGGATCACCCCTCCACTTT. The rearrangement links TRBV12-3 or TRBV12-4 to TRBJ1-6, with 8 positions matching TRBD1. Trimming took 6 bases from V and 10 from J; bases not matched to a gene: 5. The CDR3 spans 13 residues.

The chain employs TRBV15 and TRBJ1-4; possibly TRBD1 for D (5 bases). CDR3 length: 16 residues. CDR1 and CDR2 (germline): LNHNV, YYDKDF (reference sequence). V gave up 3 bases and J gave up 4 bases, with 15 bases separating them. The CDR3 here is CATSRTSSGGNEKLFF. CDR3 nucleotides: TGTGCCACCAGCAGGACCTCATCGGGGGGTAATGAAAAACTGTTTTTT.

V usage is TRBV5-1 and J usage is TRBJ2-3, with TRBD1 as a possible D gene (6 bases). Deletions cut 4 bases from V and 2 bases from J, with 14 bases between. In germline, CDR1 is SGHRS, CDR2 YFSETQ. The CDR3 extends over 15 amino acids. In nucleotides, the CDR3 is TGCGCCAGCAGCGCTTTACAGGGAACCACAGATACGCAGTATTTT. Its protein product is CASSALQGTTDTQYF.

This clonotype was detected a few times. The chain uses TRBV29-1 and TRBJ2-2; 8 positions match TRBD1. CDR1 is SQVTM and CDR2 is ANQGSEA in the germline V gene. The CDR3 has 16 residues. Losses at the gene ends were 3 bases for V and 0 bases for J; bases not matched to a gene: 6. The CDR3 DNA sequence: TGCAGCGTTGAGTCTCCAGGGGGCGCGAACACCGGGGAGCTGTTTTTT. Protein sequence: CSVESPGGANTGELFF.

This clonotype is labeled as medium-sized. One end of the junction varies from germline; a read error may be responsible. The rearrangement joins TRBV5-1 to TRBJ2-5; unclear D gene. CDR1 SGHRS and CDR2 YFSETQ come from the germline V gene. The CDR3 totals 11 residues. The DNA of the CDR3 is TGTGCCAGCAGCTCACAAGAGACCCAGTACTTC. It yields the protein CASSSQETQYF.

The V call is TRBV7-9, the J call TRBJ1-6, with D perhaps TRBD1 (6 bases). Trimming shortened V by 2 bases and J by 9 bases, and 8 bases separated the two germline ends. Germline values: CDR1 SEHNR, CDR2 FQNEAQ (reference sequence). The CDR3 is 13 residues long. CDR3 in amino acids: CASSLQTGSPLHF. The CDR3 DNA sequence: TGTGCCAGCAGCTTACAGACAGGTTCACCCCTCCACTTT.

This clonotype has only a few counts. The CDR3 region is CASTQGVPVYEQYF. In DNA, the CDR3 is TGTGCCAGCACCCAGGGGGTCCCAGTCTACGAGCAGTACTTC. The chain couples TRBV6-1 to TRBJ2-7; 7 nucleotides line up with TRBD1. V lost 7 bases, J lost 3 bases, and 9 bases stayed unmatched. Germline loops: CDR1 MNHNS, CDR2 SASEGT. The CDR3 spans 14 residues.

The chain recombines TRBV5-5 with TRBJ1-2; no clear D gene. Germline values: CDR1 SGHKS, CDR2 YYEKEE (reference sequence). V lost 0 bases and J lost 7, with 13 bases in between. The CDR3 totals 14 residues. The CDR3 bases are TGTGCCAGCAGCTTGGTCCCCCCCCGCCCTGGCTACACCTTC. Translating gives CASSLVPPRPGYTF.